This T cell receptor beta chain was sequenced for a study of blood T cell repertoires in COVID-19. Per the germline V gene, CDR1 is SEHNR and CDR2 is FQNEAQ (reference sequence). CDR3 length: 16 amino acids. V shed 7 bases, J shed 0 bases, and the junction held 11 bases outside the gene matches. This clone was counted a few times. The table came from immunoSEQ multiplex PCR; TCRdb's copy has only in-frame clones and leaves some out. Of around 140,000 clones listed, about 83% are singletons. The sequenced sample was peripheral blood. This chain links TRBV7-9 with TRBJ1-2, with TRBD1 matching over 7 bases. The receptor's source is a human donor in a cohort sampled during active COVID-19. CDR3 nucleotides: TGTGCCAGCACCGATTCGGGACAGCAAGCTAACTATGGCTACACCTTC. It codes for CASTDSGQQANYGYTF.